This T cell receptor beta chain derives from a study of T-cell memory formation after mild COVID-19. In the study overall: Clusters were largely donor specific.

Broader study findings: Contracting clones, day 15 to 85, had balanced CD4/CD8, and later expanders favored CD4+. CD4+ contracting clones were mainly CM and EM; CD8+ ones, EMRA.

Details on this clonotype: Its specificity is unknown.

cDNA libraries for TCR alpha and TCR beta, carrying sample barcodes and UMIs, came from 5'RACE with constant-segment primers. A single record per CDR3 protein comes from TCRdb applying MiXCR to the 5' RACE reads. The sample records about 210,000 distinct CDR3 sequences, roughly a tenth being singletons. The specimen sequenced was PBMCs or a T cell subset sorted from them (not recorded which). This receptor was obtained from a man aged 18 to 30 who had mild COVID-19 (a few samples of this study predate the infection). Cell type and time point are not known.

The CDR3 reads CASTGNTEAFF. Here the CDR3 DNA reads TGTGCCAGCACCGGGAACACTGAAGCTTTCTTT. The V and J genes are TRBV6-5 and TRBJ1-1; D gene ambiguous. The V end lost 7 bases, the J end lost 1 base, and 4 bases lay between the germline ends. CDR3 size: 11 residues. Germline loops: CDR1 MNHEY, CDR2 SVGAGI.